This T cell receptor beta chain was observed in a study of CD8+ T cells in alopecia areata. Overall study: The roughly 6-10-week-old female C3H/HeJ mice were given skin taken from 6-12-month-old C3H/HeJ graft donors that had spontaneous alopecia. Notes on the study in general: Lesional scalp, notably in alopecia totalis/universalis, had clonality above that of normal scalp.

RNA, once extracted, was reverse transcribed into cDNA for use as the sequencing template. The repertoire was sequenced with immunoSEQ multiplex PCR; TCRdb's copy has only in-frame clones and lacks some. The sample includes some 110,000 clones, none of them occurring once. After removal of 3 bases from V and 7 bases from J, the junction contained 4 bases not matched to a gene. The CDR3 runs to 15 residues. CDR1 and CDR2 from the germline V gene are NSQYPW and LRSPGD (reference sequence). In its sample, this clone was seen many times. What it binds is not known. DNA and listed protein disagree at residue 12, so the protein shown here was translated from the DNA. Gene names are the mouse ones. The read is 3 residues too short to cover the CDR3 end, so that end is filled in from the germline J gene. At the DNA level, this CDR3 is encoded by other sequences in the same sample as well.

This chain joins TRBV1 and TRBJ1-6; 9 bases map to TRBD1. TRBJ1-6 is given ORF status, its function remaining uncertain. The TCR was taken from a C3H/HeJ mouse with alopecia areata. For this strain, the MHC haplotype corresponds to H2-k. Sequenced: lesional skin. CDR3 protein: CTCSARQGGNSPLYF. The part of the CDR3 DNA that was read is TGCACCTGCAGTGCGCGACAGGGGGGGAATTCGCCC.